The rows below give T cell receptor beta chains drawn from one sample of a study of regulatory T cells in long-lasting Graves disease. Each CDR3 protein is one row after TCRdb ran MiXCR on the multiplex PCR reads. The sample has more than 350,000 distinct CDR3 sequences, more than 12% seen once. A further study also used this sample, focusing on T cells in Graves' hyperthyroidism and ophthalmopathy.

The material was peripheral blood mononuclear cells (PBMCs), obtained at new diagnosis, from a patient treated with antithyroid drugs. The source is a woman in her twenties or thirties with Graves disease. Each CDR3 is given with its conserved first and last residue. Each record gives: CDR3 DNA, CDR3 protein, D gene, J gene, V gene, clone size. D genes are given only for firm matches. The listing skips clone size in some rows; elsewhere it reads once, few, many or a size class.

TGTGCCAGCAGCTTAGCGACATCTCCACGGGACTATGGCTACACCTTC,CASSLATSPRDYGYTF,NA,TRBJ1-2,TRBV7-8,many
TGTGCCAGCAGTTTTCCCCTGCGGGGTGTAAATTCACCCCTCCACTTT,CASSFPLRGVNSPLHF,NA,TRBJ1-6,TRBV28,many
TGCGCCAGCAGCCGGGACAGGGGTCTTGGTCAGCCCCAGCATTTT,CASSRDRGLGQPQHF,TRBD1,TRBJ1-5,TRBV4-1,NA
TGTGCCAGCGGAAGACAGCCCAATCAGCCCCAGCATTTT,CASGRQPNQPQHF,NA,TRBJ1-5,TRBV7-2,NA
TGTGCCAGCAGTTACTCGGGACTAGCGGGAGCTGTGCAGTTCTTC,CASSYSGLAGAVQFF,TRBD2,TRBJ2-1,TRBV6-2/TRBV6-3,NA
TGTGCCAGCAGTCACGGGACTAGCTTCAATGAGCAGTTCTTC,CASSHGTSFNEQFF,TRBD2,TRBJ2-1,TRBV12-3/TRBV12-4,NA
TGTGCCAGTACCCCGAGGGAGAGAGAGACCCAGTACTTC,CASTPRERETQYF,NA,TRBJ2-5,TRBV3-1,NA
TGTGCCAGCAGCCTAATAGGAGACGGGGAGCTGTTTTTT,CASSLIGDGELFF,NA,TRBJ2-2,TRBV7-3,few
TGTGCCAGCAGCTTACTAGCCTCCTACAATGAGCAGTTCTTC,CASSLLASYNEQFF,NA,TRBJ2-1,TRBV11-1,many
TGTGCCAGCAGTGAAGCGGGGGAACCTGGGACCTACGAGCAGTACTTC,CASSEAGEPGTYEQYF,NA,TRBJ2-7,TRBV2,many